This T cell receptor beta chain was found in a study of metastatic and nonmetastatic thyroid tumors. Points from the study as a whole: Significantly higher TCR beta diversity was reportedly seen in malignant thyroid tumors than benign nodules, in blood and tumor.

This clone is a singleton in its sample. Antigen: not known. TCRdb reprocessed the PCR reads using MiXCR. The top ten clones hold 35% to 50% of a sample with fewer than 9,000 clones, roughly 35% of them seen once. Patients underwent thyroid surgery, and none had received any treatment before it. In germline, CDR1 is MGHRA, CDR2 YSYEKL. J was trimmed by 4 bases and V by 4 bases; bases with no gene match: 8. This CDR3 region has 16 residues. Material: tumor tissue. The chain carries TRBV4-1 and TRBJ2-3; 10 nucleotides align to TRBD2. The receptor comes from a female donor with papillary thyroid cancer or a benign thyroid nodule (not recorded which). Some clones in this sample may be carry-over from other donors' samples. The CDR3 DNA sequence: TGCGCCAGCAGCCTCTTACTAGCGGGAAACGCAGATACGCAGTATTTT. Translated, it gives CASSLLLAGNADTQYF.